This is a list of T cell receptor beta chains from one sample in a study of PD-L1 blockade in urothelial cancer. TCRdb's copy holds only in-frame clones and misses some; the assay was immunoSEQ multiplex PCR. The sample records roughly 40,000 clones, 81% being singletons. The specimen comprised PBMCs, sampled around atezolizumab (anti-PD-L1) treatment. These receptors were taken from an older man with urothelial cancer. Both conserved end residues are part of each CDR3. Each record gives: clone size, J gene, V gene, D gene, CDR3 protein, CDR3 DNA. A D gene is named only where the DNA matches it firmly. Not every row has a clone size; where given, it reads once, few, many or a size class.

- | TRBJ1-2 | TRBV4-3 | TRBD1 | CASSQDRTGNYGYTF | TGCGCCAGCAGCCAGGACCGGACAGGGAACTATGGCTACACCTTC
- | TRBJ2-5 | TRBV5-4 | TRBD1 | CASSTGQGAETQYF | TGTGCCAGCAGCACTGGACAGGGGGCGGAGACCCAGTACTTC
- | TRBJ1-4 | TRBV2 | TRBD1 | CASSEAWTGRREKLFF | TGTGCCAGCAGTGAAGCGTGGACAGGGAGAAGAGAAAAACTGTTTTTT
- | TRBJ1-1 | TRBV27 | - | CASIRLGSTEAFF | TGTGCCAGCATACGACTCGGGTCGACTGAAGCTTTCTTT
- | TRBJ2-7 | TRBV7-6 | TRBD1 | CASSLTGTGIYEQYF | TGTGCCAGCAGCCTAACCGGGACAGGGATCTACGAGCAGTACTTC
- | TRBJ2-7 | TRBV5-4 | TRBD2 | CASSLGGSLTYEQYF | TGTGCCAGCAGCTTGGGCGGGAGCCTTACCTACGAGCAGTACTTC
- | TRBJ2-2 | TRBV7-6 | TRBD2 | CASSLTSGGNTGELFF | TGTGCCAGCAGCTTAACTAGCGGGGGGAACACCGGGGAGCTGTTTTTT
once | TRBJ2-7 | TRBV5-4 | TRBD2 | CASSLEASGSYEQYF | TGTGCCAGCAGCTTGGAGGCTAGCGGGAGCTACGAGCAGTACTTC
- | TRBJ2-3 | TRBV9 | - | CASSYLAGSTQYF | TGTGCCAGCAGCTATTTAGCTGGTAGTACGCAGTATTTT
- | TRBJ2-3 | TRBV28 | TRBD2 | CASSLSSGIGTSTDTQYF | TGTGCCAGCAGTTTATCCAGCGGGATAGGAACTAGCACAGATACGCAGTATTTT
- | TRBJ2-2 | TRBV9 | TRBD1 | CASSVWTGGHTGELFF | TGTGCCAGCAGCGTATGGACAGGGGGCCACACCGGGGAGCTGTTTTTT
- | TRBJ1-1 | TRBV9 | - | CASSVAERSLVGENTEAFF | TGTGCCAGCAGCGTAGCCGAACGCTCATTGGTAGGGGAGAACACTGAAGCTTTCTTT
- | TRBJ1-1 | TRBV5-1 | - | CASSRTDIMNTEAFF | TGCGCCAGCAGCCGGACAGATATCATGAACACTGAAGCTTTCTTT
- | TRBJ1-5 | TRBV11-3 | - | CASSLAVLGTHSNQPQHF | TGTGCCAGCAGCTTGGCGGTTTTGGGGACACATAGCAATCAGCCCCAGCATTTT
- | TRBJ1-1 | TRBV6-6 | - | CASNPGPPLNTEAFF | TGTGCCAGCAATCCAGGGCCTCCGTTGAACACTGAAGCTTTCTTT
- | TRBJ2-5 | TRBV2 | TRBD2 | CASRKWREGQETQYF | TGTGCCAGCAGGAAATGGCGGGAGGGCCAGGAGACCCAGTACTTC
- | TRBJ2-5 | TRBV2 | - | CASSEQGRQETQYF | TGTGCCAGCAGTGAACAGGGGCGGCAAGAGACCCAGTACTTC
- | TRBJ2-1 | TRBV5-1 | TRBD2 | CASSSGLETSGSYNEQFF | TGCGCCAGCAGCTCGGGACTGGAGACTAGCGGGAGCTACAATGAGCAGTTCTTC
- | TRBJ1-1 | TRBV2 | - | CASSTDSLNTEAFF | TGTGCCAGCAGTACCGACAGCCTCAACACTGAAGCTTTCTTT
- | TRBJ1-1 | TRBV28 | TRBD1 | CASSSLGPGGNTEAFF | TGTGCCAGCAGTTCCCTGGGGCCAGGGGGAAACACTGAAGCTTTCTTT
once | TRBJ2-1 | TRBV6-6 | - | CASRLDRESSYNEQFF | TGTGCCAGCAGACTGGACAGAGAGAGCTCCTACAATGAGCAGTTCTTC
- | TRBJ1-1 | TRBV6-1 | TRBD1 | CASSGSGQGSAFF | TGTGCCAGCAGTGGAAGTGGACAGGGGTCCGCTTTCTTT